The clone carrying this T cell receptor beta chain was found once. The antigen is undetermined. The data stem from a study of T cell repertoires in cytomegalovirus infection. Across the whole study: CMV epitopes in the study were HLA-C-restricted (recently identified) and HLA-B-restricted (well studied). CMV infection and matching HLA type were both indicated by public TCR beta signatures.

Broader study findings: Ex vivo responses were dominated by HLA-C-restricted CMV-specific TCR beta clonotypes.

TCRdb recomputed calls from the reads with MiXCR, one row per CDR3 protein. The sample carries some 800,000 distinct CDR3 sequences, 32% recorded once. Germline assignment: CDR1 LNHNV and CDR2 YYDKDF (reference sequence). Trimming at V came to 5 bases and at J to 5 bases, leaving 8 bases not matched to a gene. This CDR3 spans 15 amino acids. The specimen was cultured CD8+ T cells from PBMCs, collected from culture after CMV antigen stimulation. V is TRBV15 and J is TRBJ2-1; 8 positions match TRBD1. The receptor was isolated from a human donor in good health (CMV status not recorded). Some clones in this sample may be carry-over from other donors' samples. The CDR3 DNA follows: TGTGCCACCAGCCCGACCAGGGGGCAACACAATGAGCAGTTCTTC. It is translated as CATSPTRGQHNEQFF. Supplemented by reference TRBV15 and TRBJ2-1, the full variable domain reads DAMVIQNPRYQVTQFGKPVTLSCSQTLNHNVMYWYQQKSSQAPKLLFHYYDKDFNNEADTPDNFQSRRPNTSFCFLDIRSPGLGDTAMYLCATSPTRGQHNEQFFGPGTRLTVL.